The sequence of this T cell receptor (beta chain) was determined in a study of identical twins. Notes on the study in general: Surplus twin overlap in beta out-of-frame sequences was less pronounced. Out-of-frame alpha sequences common to twins exhibited a surplus of low generation probability.

In its sample, this clonotype was seen many times. Its antigen is as yet unknown. Each donor (without exception) was a healthy Caucasian. Unique molecular identifiers were present on the cDNA, and a universal primer site came from template switching. TCRdb itself ran the 5' RACE reads through MiXCR, one entry per CDR3 protein. Here the sample spans around 680,000 distinct CDR3 sequences, under 9% being singletons. This sample also belongs to another study, concerning yellow fever vaccine responses in identical twins.

The sequence was collected from a woman in her late teens or twenties in good health. The source material was PBMCs.

The CDR3 region has the DNA TGCGCCAGCAGCACGTCAGGATACAATGAGCAGTTCTTC. Its protein is CASSTSGYNEQFF. The chain couples TRBV5-1 to TRBJ2-1, with D unresolved. From germline, CDR1 is SGHRS and CDR2 YFSETQ. The CDR3 consists of 13 residues. V dropped 4 bases and J dropped 4 bases, with 9 bases sitting between them.